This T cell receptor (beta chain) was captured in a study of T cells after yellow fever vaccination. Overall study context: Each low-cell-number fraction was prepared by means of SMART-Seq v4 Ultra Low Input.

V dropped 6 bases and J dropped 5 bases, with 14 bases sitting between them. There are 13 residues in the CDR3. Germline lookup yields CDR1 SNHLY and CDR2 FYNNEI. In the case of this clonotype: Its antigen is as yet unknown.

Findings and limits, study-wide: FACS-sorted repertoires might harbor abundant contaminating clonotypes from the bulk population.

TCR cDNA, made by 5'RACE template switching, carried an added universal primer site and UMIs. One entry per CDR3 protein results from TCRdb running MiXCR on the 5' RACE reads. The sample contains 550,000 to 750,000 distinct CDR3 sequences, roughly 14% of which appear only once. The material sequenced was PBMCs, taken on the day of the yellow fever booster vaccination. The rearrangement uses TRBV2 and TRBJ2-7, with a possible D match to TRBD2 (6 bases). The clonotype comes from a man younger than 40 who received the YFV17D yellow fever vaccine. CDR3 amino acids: CASRPGLPHEQYF. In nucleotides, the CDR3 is TGTGCCAGCAGGCCGGGACTCCCGCACGAGCAGTACTTC.